This T cell receptor beta chain comes out of a study of blood T cell repertoires in COVID-19. Study context: COVID-19 samples, acute and convalescent, were from the United States, Italy and Spain.

Trimming removed 1 base at V and 4 bases at J, with 10 bases between. The CDR3 is 14 amino acids. Germline lookup yields CDR1 SEHNR and CDR2 FQNEAQ (reference sequence). Only in-frame clones appear in the TCRdb table, and some are missing; sequencing was by immunoSEQ multiplex PCR. This table holds approximately 280,000 clones, around 89% found once. This TCR was recovered from a woman aged 55-70 years with acute or convalescent COVID-19. The chain uses TRBV7-9 and TRBJ1-2; D is uncertain. Sequencing used peripheral blood. CDR3 bases: TGTGCCAGCAGCTTAGTAGAGGTCCGCTATGGCTACACCTTC. Its protein is CASSLVEVRYGYTF. The whole variable domain, remainder taken from reference TRBV7-9 and TRBJ1-2, is DTGVSQNPRHKITKRGQNVTFRCDPISEHNRLYWYRQTLGQGPEFLTYFQNEAQLEKSRLLSDRFSAERPKGSFSTLEIQRTEQGDSAMYLCASSLVEVRYGYTFGSGTRLTVV.